One and the same sample provided the 30 T cell receptor beta chains below, sequenced in a study of PD-1 blockade in classical Hodgkin lymphoma. Specified time point: cycle 4 day 1 (C4D1), after 6 weeks of nivolumab. There was relapse after autologous stem cell transplantation in every patient, and there was variation in brentuximab vedotin exposure. CD8+ T cells were isolated from thawed PBMCs by magnetic negative selection. Data came from immunoSEQ multiplex PCR; TCRdb stores just in-frame clones and leaves some out. In the table there are 9,500 to 10,000 clones, over 65% of which are singletons. The specimen comprised CD8+ T cells from blood, sampled before the fourth cycle of nivolumab. The receptors originated from a human donor with classical Hodgkin lymphoma.

This chain uses TRBV28 with TRBJ2-7; D may be TRBD1 (5 bases). The CDR3 is made up of 17 amino acids. Germline loops: CDR1 MDHEN, CDR2 SYDVKM. Between the trimmed V and J ends, which lost 7 bases and 2 bases, there was a span of 24 bases. The CDR3 spells CASIQGRWFNGPYEQYF. The DNA of the CDR3 is TGTGCCAGCATTCAGGGTAGGTGGTTTAATGGCCCCTACGAGCAGTACTTC.

The V gene is TRBV7-9, the J gene TRBJ1-4; D is unclear. Trimming removed 4 bases at V and 0 bases at J, with 12 bases between. Looked up from germline, CDR1 is SEHNR and CDR2 is FQNEAQ (reference sequence). This CDR3 contains 16 residues. The chain's CDR3 is CASSSLTAATNEKLFF. The CDR3 DNA follows: TGTGCCAGCAGCTCGCTTACAGCAGCAACTAATGAAAAACTGTTTTTT.

CDR3 sequence (DNA): TGTGCCAGCAGTTTAACGACAGGGGGTTGGGATGAGCAGTTCTTC. It yields the protein CASSLTTGGWDEQFF. This sequence joins TRBV28 and TRBJ2-1; 9 bases align to TRBD1. This CDR3 contains 15 residues. Unmatched junction bases numbered 7, after V lost 2 bases and J lost 8 bases. Germline lookup yields CDR1 MDHEN and CDR2 SYDVKM.

This clone is a singleton in its sample. J is TRBJ1-1 and V is TRBV19; D not resolved. V was shortened by 2 bases and J by 0 bases, with 10 bases between the two germline ends. The CDR3 runs 15 residues. Per germline, CDR1 LNHDA and CDR2 SQIVND (reference sequence). The CDR3 DNA is TGTGCCAGTAGTATACTGGCCGCTATGAACACTGAAGCTTTCTTT. This gives the protein CASSILAAMNTEAFF.

On this clone itself: A read error may produce the germline difference seen at one junction end. This chain links TRBV7-9 with TRBJ2-1; D gene uncertain. The germline gives CDR1 SEHNR, CDR2 FQNEAQ (reference sequence). The CDR3 is 13 residues long. DNA of the CDR3: TGTGCCAGCAGCTCAGAACTGTACAATGGGCAGTTCTTC. Its protein product is CASSSELYNGQFF. Supplemented by reference TRBV7-9 and TRBJ2-1, the full variable domain reads DTGVSQNPRHKITKRGQNVTFRCDPISEHNRLYWYRQTLGQGPEFLTYFQNEAQLEKSRLLSDRFSAERPKGSFSTLEIQRTEQGDSAMYLCASSSELYNGQFFGPGTRLTVL.

This clone appeared once. The chain recombines TRBV5-8 with TRBJ2-1, with a weak D call TRBD2 (7 bases). The germline gives CDR1 SGHTS, CDR2 YDEGEE. V lost 2 bases to trimming and J lost 2 bases, with 11 bases between them. This CDR3 is 15 amino acids long. The CDR3 DNA reads as TGTGCCAGCAGCTTCTTGGGGGGGCCCTACAATGAGCAGTTCTTC. This encodes CASSFLGGPYNEQFF. The full variable domain, in which reference TRBV5-8 and TRBJ2-1 provide the parts outside the CDR3, is EAGVTQSPTHLIKTRGQQATLRCSPISGHTSVYWYQQALGLGLQFLLWYDEGEERNRGNFPPRFSGRQFPNYSSELNVNALELEDSALYLCASSFLGGPYNEQFFGPGTRLTVL.

The V and J genes are TRBV7-9 and TRBJ2-7; 10 nucleotides align to TRBD2. CDR3 size: 15 residues. CDR1 is SEHNR, CDR2 FQNEAQ, per germline (reference sequence). The ends lost 6 bases at V and 3 bases at J; junction bases unmatched: 8. The CDR3 is CASSLHTSGDYEQYF. The CDR3, as DNA: TGTGCCAGCAGTCTTCATACTAGCGGGGACTACGAGCAGTACTTC.

J is TRBJ2-7 and V is TRBV5-6, with D possibly matching TRBD1 (6 bases). The CDR3 consists of 14 residues. V was trimmed by 0 bases and J by 3 bases, leaving 10 bases between them. Germline V gene data show CDR1 as SGHDT and CDR2 as YYEEEE. CDR3 bases: TGTGCCAGCAGCTTGGGACAGGTGATCTACGAGCAGTACTTC. It translates to CASSLGQVIYEQYF.

CDR3 residues: CASRETGSGVYEQFF. DNA of the CDR3: TGTGCCAGCAGAGAGACAGGGTCAGGGGTCTATGAGCAGTTCTTC. The V gene is TRBV6-5, the J gene TRBJ2-1; 7 bases align to TRBD1. Per the germline V gene, CDR1 is MNHEY and CDR2 is SVGAGI. The CDR3 loop spans 15 amino acids. V trimming: 6 bases; J trimming: 8 bases; junction bases outside the gene matches: 13.

V usage is TRBV11-1 and J usage is TRBJ2-7, with D possibly matching TRBD1 (6 bases). Trimming pared 5 bases from V and 4 bases from J, leaving 9 bases between. The CDR3 runs to 12 residues. The V gene's germline CDR1 is SGHAT and CDR2 FQDESV (reference sequence). For the CDR3, the DNA is TGTGCCAGCAGCCCGGACAGTTACGAGCAGTACTTC. This translates into CASSPDSYEQYF.

The DNA for the CDR3 is TGTGCCAGCAGCTCGATCGACAGGTCCACTGAAGCTTTCTTT. Its translation: CASSSIDRSTEAFF. This chain links TRBV9 with TRBJ1-1; a possible D gene is TRBD1 (6 bases). The CDR3 sequence is 14 residues long. Germline CDR1 SGDLS, CDR2 YYNGEE. V was shortened by 4 bases and J by 4 bases, with 14 bases between the two germline ends.

The table lists this clone with a few counts. This rearrangement joins TRBV2 to TRBJ2-5; a weak D match, TRBD2 (6 bases). Looked up from germline, CDR1 is SNHLY and CDR2 is FYNNEI. Between the trimmed V and J ends, which lost 8 bases and 3 bases, there was a span of 10 bases. This CDR3 comprises 12 residues. For the CDR3, the DNA is TGTGCCAGCGCGGAGCGGGAAGAGACCCAGTACTTC. Encoded protein: CASAEREETQYF. Full variable domain (remainder filled in from reference TRBV2 and TRBJ2-5): EPEVTQTPSHQVTQMGQEVILRCVPISNHLYFYWYRQILGQKVEFLVSFYNNEISEKSEIFDDQFSVERPDGSNFTLKIRSTKLEDSAMYFCASAEREETQYFGPGTRLLVL.

This chain links TRBV11-3 with TRBJ2-5, with D perhaps matching TRBD1 (5 bases). The length of the CDR3 is 15 residues. Trimming cost V 2 bases and J 1 base, with 11 bases left between them. The germline V gene encodes CDR1 SGHNT and CDR2 YENEEA. This CDR3 reads CASSLRPDSQETQYF. Written as DNA, the CDR3 is TGTGCCAGCAGCTTAAGACCCGACAGCCAAGAGACCCAGTACTTC.

This clone was observed a handful of times. The J gene is TRBJ1-1, the V gene TRBV11-2, with a possible D match to TRBD1 (6 bases). The CDR3 loop spans 15 amino acids. The germline CDR1 and CDR2 sequences are SGHAT and FQNNGV. V was trimmed by 3 bases and J by 3 bases, leaving 14 bases between them. CDR3 nucleotides: TGTGCCAGCAGCTTCAGGGAAGGGGGGGACACTGAAGCTTTCTTT. Amino acid sequence: CASSFREGGDTEAFF. The full variable domain, its missing parts supplied by reference TRBV11-2 and TRBJ1-1, is EAGVAQSPRYKIIEKRQSVAFWCNPISGHATLYWYQQILGQGPKLLIQFQNNGVVDDSQLPKDRFSAERLKGVDSTLKIQPAKLEDSAVYLCASSFREGGDTEAFFGQGTRLTVV.

This clone was observed a few times. The chain recombines TRBV28 with TRBJ1-2; no firm D call. The ends were cut back, 4 bases at V and 8 bases at J, with 8 bases in the middle. The CDR3 runs 11 residues. Germline assignment: CDR1 MDHEN and CDR2 SYDVKM. CDR3 loop: CASSYSRGYTF. As DNA, the CDR3 is TGTGCCAGCAGTTACTCCCGAGGCTACACCTTC.

The V call is TRBV4-1, the J call TRBJ2-5, with D perhaps matching TRBD1 (6 bases). V dropped 1 base and J dropped 4 bases, with 7 bases sitting between them. Germline CDR1 is MGHRA and CDR2 is YSYEKL. This CDR3 has 13 residues. The CDR3 DNA follows: TGCGCCAGCAGCCAAGGCAGGGGAGAGACCCAGTACTTC. Translated: CASSQGRGETQYF.

The chain links TRBV29-1 to TRBJ1-1; 7 positions match TRBD1. Germline CDR1 SQVTM, CDR2 ANQGSEA. The ends lost 0 bases at V and 5 bases at J; junction bases unmatched: 9. CDR3 length: 15 amino acids. DNA for the CDR3: TGCAGCGTTGAAGATCTTCGGACAGGTGGGACTGAAGCTTTCTTT. It is translated as CSVEDLRTGGTEAFF.

The V gene is TRBV30, the J gene TRBJ2-7; TRBD1 matches at 7 bases. The CDR3 totals 12 residues. V shed 2 bases, J shed 3 bases, and the junction held 1 base outside the gene matches. Germline-derived CDR1 and CDR2 are GTSNPN and SVGIG (reference sequence). The CDR3 region has the DNA TGTGCCTGGAGTTGGACAGGCTACGAGCAGTACTTC. Its protein product is CAWSWTGYEQYF.

The V and J genes are TRBV19 and TRBJ2-1; possibly TRBD2 for D (7 bases). This CDR3 spans 14 amino acids. Trimming left V 4 bases short and J 9 bases short, with 16 bases between. CDR1 LNHDA and CDR2 SQIVND come from the germline V gene (reference sequence). The DNA for the CDR3 is TGTGCCAGTAGTAGGGGGGGCGCATTCGGTGAGCAGTTCTTC. This sequence encodes CASSRGGAFGEQFF.

The chain recombines TRBV27 with TRBJ2-1; no definite D call. From germline, CDR1 is MNHEY and CDR2 SMNVEV (reference sequence). Trimming pared 0 bases from V and 6 bases from J, leaving 9 bases between. This CDR3 contains 14 residues. This chain's CDR3 is CASSLSSVGNEQFF. The CDR3 coding sequence is TGTGCCAGCAGTTTATCGTCGGTGGGCAATGAGCAGTTCTTC.

The chain employs TRBV14 and TRBJ2-7, with D tentatively TRBD2 (5 bases). V was pared by 3 bases and J by 3 bases, with 12 bases between. This CDR3 spans 14 amino acids. Germline lookup yields CDR1 SGHDN and CDR2 FVKESK. In DNA form, the CDR3 reads TGTGCCAGCAGCCACGAGGGAATGGGCTACGAGCAGTACTTC. Protein: CASSHEGMGYEQYF.

This clone was seen once. The chain joins TRBV29-1 to TRBJ2-4; TRBD1 is a possible D gene (6 bases). Per germline, CDR1 SQVTM and CDR2 ANQGSEA. The CDR3 sequence is 15 residues long. Trimming pared 3 bases from V and 5 bases from J, leaving 17 bases between. Here the CDR3 DNA reads TGCAGCGTTGAGGCCGGGACAAATCCCCAAAACATTCAGTACTTC. Translated: CSVEAGTNPQNIQYF.

The chain is built from TRBV27 and TRBJ2-7, with 10 bases identical to TRBD1. The CDR3 is 15 residues long. Germline trimming cut 7 bases from V and 13 bases from J; bases unmatched to any gene: 19. Germline CDR1 and CDR2: MNHEY and SMNVEV (reference sequence). The CDR3 bases are TGTGCCAGCACCAAAGGGACAGGGGAGGGGCGGGAGCGATACTTC. Amino acids: CASTKGTGEGRERYF.

This chain connects TRBV7-9 to TRBJ2-1; the D gene is possibly TRBD1 (6 bases). This CDR3 contains 14 residues. Germline values: CDR1 SEHNR, CDR2 FQNEAQ (reference sequence). V was trimmed by 3 bases and J by 3 bases, leaving 9 bases between them. CDR3 sequence (DNA): TGTGCCAGCAGCTTTATAGGGGGCTACAATGAGCAGTTCTTC. Amino acid sequence: CASSFIGGYNEQFF.

The chain links TRBV28 to TRBJ1-1; D is possibly TRBD1 (5 bases). The germline V gene encodes CDR1 MDHEN and CDR2 SYDVKM. The V end was cut by 5 bases, the J end by 4 bases, with 11 bases between. The CDR3 has 13 amino acids. The CDR3 DNA reads TGTGCCAGCAGTCTGGGGGGGGGCACTGAAGCTTTCTTT. Translation gives CASSLGGGTEAFF.

This rearrangement joins TRBV7-9 to TRBJ2-2; no firm D call. The CDR3 covers 12 residues. With 4 bases removed from V and 7 bases from J, the gap between germline ends came to 7 bases. Germline lookup yields CDR1 SEHNR and CDR2 FQNEAQ (reference sequence). The CDR3 nucleotides are TGTGCCAGCAGCTCCCCTGGCGGGGAGCTGTTTTTT. Translation: CASSSPGGELFF.

This clone showed up just once. This chain uses TRBV28 with TRBJ1-1; 9 bases fit TRBD1. The V segment lost 4 bases and the J segment 0 bases; nucleotides outside the gene matches: 9. This CDR3 is 17 amino acids long. Germline V gene sequence: CDR1 MDHEN, CDR2 SYDVKM. CDR3 DNA sequence: TGTGCCAGCAGTTCCCTGCGGACAGGGGTAGTGAACACTGAAGCTTTCTTT. This codes for CASSSLRTGVVNTEAFF.

With respect to this clone: It is unclear where the CDR3 begins or ends on the DNA, so no DNA is shown, and the CDR3 is as TCRdb lists it. The chain is built from TRBV2 and TRBJ2-5; no check of the table's D call, TRBD2, against the DNA was made. Counting both end residues, the CDR3 totals 15 amino acids. CDR1 is SNHLY and CDR2 is FYNNEI in the germline V gene. CDR3 in amino acids: CASFGAGSIDETQYF.

The chain carries TRBV28 and TRBJ2-2; 10 bases line up with TRBD2. The CDR3 spans 16 residues. V lost 3 bases, J lost 3 bases, and 4 bases stayed unmatched. Germline-derived CDR1 and CDR2 are MDHEN and SYDVKM. CDR3 DNA sequence: TGTGCCAGCAGTTTGGGGCTAGCGGGAGACACCGGGGAGCTGTTTTTT. Translated, it gives CASSLGLAGDTGELFF.

The chain combines TRBV23-1 with TRBJ1-2; 9 bases are shared with TRBD1. TRBV23-1 is assigned to the ORF class and has an uncertain function. Trimming at V came to 2 bases and at J to 8 bases, leaving 9 bases not matched to a gene. The CDR3 contains 15 residues. The CDR3 loop reads CASSQPPGQGTGYTF. For the CDR3, the DNA is TGCGCCAGCAGTCAACCGCCGGGACAGGGAACGGGCTACACCTTC.